Listed below are T cell receptor beta chains from one sample, sequenced in a study of response to subunit inactivated influenza vaccine. Each CDR3 protein is one row after TCRdb ran MiXCR on the RT-PCR reads. The sample lists roughly 190,000 distinct CDR3 sequences, approximately 12% occurring once. The same sample was also used in a study of T cells expressing NK-cell markers.

Specimen: CD8+ T cells sorted from PBMCs, collected less than 13 days after vaccination. These TCRs come from a middle-aged man who received an inactivated influenza vaccine. The CDR3 runs from the conserved cysteine through the conserved F or W. Fields, in order: V gene, J gene, D gene, clone size, CDR3 DNA, CDR3 protein. The D gene is left open where the match is weak. Clone size is stated in some rows and not others, as once, few, many or a class when expanded.

TRBV7-2	TRBJ2-7	TRBD1	NA	TGTGCCAGCAGCTTGAGGGGACAGGGGATTTACGAGCAGTACTTC	CASSLRGQGIYEQYF
TRBV2	TRBJ2-7	NA	NA	TGTGCCAGCAGTGACAGATCCTACGAGCAGTACTTC	CASSDRSYEQYF
TRBV4-2	TRBJ1-5	NA	NA	TGTGCCAGCAGCCAAGAGACAGGACTCAATCAGCCCCAGCATTTT	CASSQETGLNQPQHF
TRBV7-2	TRBJ1-2	NA	many	TGTGCCAGCCCTGGGCAGGGCCATTTCGATGGCTACACCTTC	CASPGQGHFDGYTF
TRBV28	TRBJ2-3	NA	few	TGTGCCAGTACCCGTAGGAGTCTTAGCACAGATACGCAGTATTTT	CASTRRSLSTDTQYF
TRBV2	TRBJ1-6	NA	NA	TGTGCCAGCAGGACGGGACCCCCCCTCCACTTT	CASRTGPPLHF
TRBV4-3	TRBJ1-1	NA	NA	TGCGCCAGCAGCCAAGAGGATCGCGGAAACACTGAAGCTTTCTTT	CASSQEDRGNTEAFF
TRBV13	TRBJ1-3	NA	NA	TGTGCCAGCAGCTTAGGCTGGAGCTCTGGAAACACCATATATTTT	CASSLGWSSGNTIYF
TRBV29-1	TRBJ2-7	NA	few	TGCAGCGTCATAGGGGACGGCGGCTGGTGGGAGCAGTACTTC	CSVIGDGGWWEQYF
TRBV27	TRBJ1-1	TRBD1	NA	TGTGCCAGCAGTTTGACAGGGGTTGAAGCTTTCTTT	CASSLTGVEAFF
TRBV5-6	TRBJ2-1	TRBD2	NA	TGTGCCAGCAGCCCCGTCGGGGGGGCCTACAATGAGCAGTTCTTC	CASSPVGGAYNEQFF
TRBV11-2	TRBJ2-5	NA	few	TGTGCCAGCAGGTGGGCTGGGACTTTTCAAGAGACCCAGTACTTC	CASRWAGTFQETQYF
TRBV7-9	TRBJ1-1	NA	NA	TGTGCCAGCAGCCCCGAGACCGGACGAGCTTTCTTT	CASSPETGRAFF
TRBV28	TRBJ2-7	NA	few	TGTGCCAGCAGCAAAGGGGCCTACGAGCAGTACTTC	CASSKGAYEQYF
TRBV15	TRBJ2-3	NA	NA	TGTGCCACCAGCAGAGCAGGTTGGACAGATACGCAGTATTTT	CATSRAGWTDTQYF
TRBV4-1	TRBJ2-7	NA	NA	TGCGCCAGCAGTTACGACAGCACCTACGAGCAGTACTTC	CASSYDSTYEQYF
TRBV4-1	TRBJ2-1	NA	few	TGCGCCACGGCCCTTACTTACCTCGTGGGGAATGAGCAGTTCTTC	CATALTYLVGNEQFF
TRBV29-1	TRBJ1-2	NA	few	TGCAGCGTTGAAAGGGAGGGAGGCTACACCTTC	CSVEREGGYTF
TRBV29-1	TRBJ2-7	NA	NA	TGCAGCGCTTCCGGGAGAGACTACGAGCAGTACTTC	CSASGRDYEQYF
TRBV7-9	TRBJ2-1	NA	NA	TGTGCCAGCAGCACGGGGGAAACTGAGCAGTTCTTC	CASSTGETEQFF
TRBV9	TRBJ2-1	NA	many	TGTGCCAGCAGCGTAGACGCTAGCGTAGACAATGAGCAGTTCTTC	CASSVDASVDNEQFF
TRBV6-5	TRBJ1-5	NA	many	TGTGCCAGCAGTTACGGCAGGGTGGGGCAGCCCCAGCATTTT	CASSYGRVGQPQHF
TRBV12-3/TRBV12-4	TRBJ1-5	TRBD1	NA	TGTGCCAGCAGTTTGGGACAGGGGGCGAATCAGCCCCAGCATTTT	CASSLGQGANQPQHF
TRBV20-1	TRBJ1-5	TRBD1	few	TGCAGTGCCTCTGGGACAGAGTATAGCAATCAGCCCCAGCATTTT	CSASGTEYSNQPQHF
TRBV6-2/TRBV6-3	TRBJ2-7	NA	once	TGTGCCAGCAGTTACTCGGGACTTTCTTCCTACGAGCAGTACTTC	CASSYSGLSSYEQYF
TRBV27	TRBJ2-3	TRBD1	many	TGTGCCAGCAGTTCAACAGGGGCCCCCACAGATACGCAGTATTTT	CASSSTGAPTDTQYF
TRBV6-5	TRBJ2-3	TRBD2	NA	TGTGCCAGCAGTTACGGGCCCCCGACTAGCGGTAGTAGCACAGATACGCAGTATTTT	CASSYGPPTSGSSTDTQYF
TRBV5-1	TRBJ2-3	NA	many	TGCGCCAGCAGCCTGACTCCATCCCCGGATACGCAGTATTTT	CASSLTPSPDTQYF
TRBV6-1	TRBJ2-7	NA	NA	TGTGCCAGCAGTAAAACTGGGCTCCGGCGTGAGCAGTACTTC	CASSKTGLRREQYF
TRBV15	TRBJ1-5	TRBD1	many	TGTGCCACCAGCAAGACAGGGGGGGTCGGTCAGCCCCAGCATTTT	CATSKTGGVGQPQHF
TRBV6-2/TRBV6-3	TRBJ2-7	NA	many	TGTGCCAGCAGTCAAGACTACGAGCAGTACTTC	CASSQDYEQYF
TRBV7-8	TRBJ2-5	NA	NA	TGTGCCAGCAGCACCGATAGCGGAACGCAAGAGACCCAGTACTTC	CASSTDSGTQETQYF
TRBV7-9	TRBJ1-6	TRBD1	few	TGTGCCAGCAGGACGGGACAGATTAATTCACCCCTCCACTTT	CASRTGQINSPLHF
TRBV30	TRBJ2-7	NA	few	TGTGCCTGGAGTGTATTGGCCGAGCAGTACTTC	CAWSVLAEQYF
TRBV4-3	TRBJ2-2	TRBD2	many	TGCGCCAGCAGCCCCGACCTCGGGACTAGTTTCACCGGGGAGCTGTTTTTT	CASSPDLGTSFTGELFF
TRBV11-2	TRBJ2-3	TRBD2	NA	TGTGCCAGCAGCTTAGTCGGGACTAGAGATACGCAGTATTTT	CASSLVGTRDTQYF
TRBV19	TRBJ1-5	NA	NA	TGTGCCAGTAGTATTATCGACAGTTATCAGCCCCAGCATTTT	CASSIIDSYQPQHF
TRBV20-1	TRBJ2-2	TRBD1	NA	TGCAGTGCTAGGTCTGAGGACAGGGCCACCGGGGAGCTGTTTTTT	CSARSEDRATGELFF
TRBV3-1	TRBJ2-1	TRBD2	many	TGTGCCAGCAGCCAAGTCGCCGGGAGGTACTACAATGAGCAGTTCTTC	CASSQVAGRYYNEQFF
TRBV29-1	TRBJ2-3	TRBD1	many	TGCAGCGTGTGGGACAGGGTGAGGGCAGATACGCAGTATTTT	CSVWDRVRADTQYF
TRBV20-1	TRBJ2-7	NA	NA	TGCAGTGCTGATTCCACCTACGAGCAGTACTTC	CSADSTYEQYF
TRBV5-1	TRBJ2-1	NA	NA	TGCGCCAGCAGCTTGGAACGGACCCCCTACAATGAGCAGTTCTTC	CASSLERTPYNEQFF
TRBV6-2/TRBV6-3	TRBJ1-1	NA	few	TGTGCCAGCAATAATTGGGACACTGAAGCTTTCTTT	CASNNWDTEAFF
TRBV5-6	TRBJ2-1	TRBD2	NA	TGTGCCAGCAGCTCCCAGGGACTAGCGGGTATGAATGAGCAGTTCTTC	CASSSQGLAGMNEQFF
TRBV7-9	TRBJ2-4	TRBD1	few	TGTGCCAGCAGCTTCGTTCATCGGGACAGGGTAGGGAACATTCAGTACTTC	CASSFVHRDRVGNIQYF
TRBV20-1	TRBJ2-7	TRBD1	NA	TGCAGTGCTTACCTCCCGGGACAGGGTGCTCCAGTCTACGAGCAGTACTTC	CSAYLPGQGAPVYEQYF
TRBV5-1	TRBJ2-3	NA	many	TGCGCCAGCAGCCTCAGTGATACGCAGTATTTT	CASSLSDTQYF
TRBV7-8	TRBJ2-5	NA	NA	TGTGCCAGCAGCTCTTCTGGAGGGGTCCAAGAGACCCAGTACTTC	CASSSSGGVQETQYF
TRBV12-3/TRBV12-4	TRBJ2-7	NA	few	TGTGCCAGCAGTTTTTGGGACTACGAGCAGTACTTC	CASSFWDYEQYF
TRBV27	TRBJ2-3	NA	few	TGTGCCAGCAGTTTATCGTTTCGCACAGATACGCAGTATTTT	CASSLSFRTDTQYF
TRBV5-1	TRBJ2-1	TRBD1	many	TGCGCCAGCAGCCTGGGGACAGGGGGCTATGAGCAGTTCTTC	CASSLGTGGYEQFF